Listed below are T cell receptor beta chains from one sample, sequenced in a study of memory CD4+ T cells and cytomegalovirus serostatus. Using immunoSEQ multiplex PCR, the repertoire was profiled, and TCRdb retains in-frame clones only, with some absent. The data contain tens of thousands of clones, over 80% of them singletons. The sequenced sample was memory CD4+ T cells from blood. The receptor set was obtained from an adult in good health and CMV-seronegative. The CDR3 runs from the conserved cysteine through the conserved F or W. The D gene is left open where the match is weak. Only part of the rows carry a size: once, few, many, or a class if the clone is expanded.

len,j_gene,v_gene,abundance,d_gene,CDR3nt,CDR3aa
14,TRBJ1-6,TRBV5-6,many,-,TGTGCCAGCAGCTTGACAGTGGGTGATTCACCCCTCCACTTT,CASSLTVGDSPLHF
15,TRBJ2-5,TRBV28,-,TRBD2,TGTGCCAGCAGTTTGCCAAGCGGGGGTTCGAAGACCCAGTACTTC,CASSLPSGGSKTQYF
12,TRBJ1-1,TRBV7-6,few,-,TGTGCCAGCAGCGGACTGAACACTGAAGCTTTCTTT,CASSGLNTEAFF
14,TRBJ1-6,TRBV9,-,TRBD1,TGTGCCAGCAGTCGGGACAGGGGTAATTCACCCCTCCACTTT,CASSRDRGNSPLHF
20,TRBJ2-7,TRBV4-1,-,-,TGCGCCAGCAGCCAACGCGCCCATTTAATTGGACGGCCCCTTAAGTACGAGCAGTACTTC,CASSQRAHLIGRPLKYEQYF
12,TRBJ1-2,TRBV28,-,-,TGTGCCAGCAGTTTCAAAGGTTATGGCTACACCTTC,CASSFKGYGYTF
15,TRBJ2-1,TRBV11-2,-,-,TGTGCCAGCAGCTTAGTAAATCGGGGGTACAATGAGCAGTTCTTC,CASSLVNRGYNEQFF
12,TRBJ1-1,TRBV19,-,TRBD1,TGTGCCAGTAGTTCGGACAGGGGGAGAGCTTTCTTT,CASSSDRGRAFF
13,TRBJ2-7,TRBV9,-,-,TGTGCCAGCAGCGATCGAGGGCCCTACGAGCAGTACTTC,CASSDRGPYEQYF
15,TRBJ2-5,TRBV9,-,TRBD2,TGTGCCAGCAGCGTAGACGGCACTACCGGGGGGGCCCAGTACTTC,CASSVDGTTGGAQYF
16,TRBJ2-5,TRBV5-1,-,TRBD1,TGCGCCAGCAGCCCAAAACCGACAGGGGGGGCGGAGACCCAGTACTTC,CASSPKPTGGAETQYF
13,TRBJ1-3,TRBV30,-,-,TGTGCCTGGAGTCAGGGTATACGAAACACCATATATTTT,CAWSQGIRNTIYF
13,TRBJ1-1,TRBV2,-,TRBD1,TGTGCCAGCAGGTCGGAGGGGGCCACTGAAGCTTTCTTT,CASRSEGATEAFF
11,TRBJ1-2,TRBV29-1,-,-,TGCAGCGTTTCTTGGGGTTATGGCTACACCTTC,CSVSWGYGYTF
14,TRBJ2-5,TRBV10-3,-,TRBD1,TGTGCCATCAGGTCGGGGACAGGGCAAGAGACCCAGTACTTC,CAIRSGTGQETQYF
19,TRBJ1-4,TRBV19,-,TRBD1,TGTGCCAGTAGTGCACGCCAAGGGACAGGGAAGGGAACTAATGAAAAACTGTTTTTT,CASSARQGTGKGTNEKLFF
17,TRBJ2-7,TRBV9,few,TRBD2,TGTGCCAGCAGCGTAGAGGCTAGCGGGGTCAAGGGGCCCGAGCAGTACTTC,CASSVEASGVKGPEQYF
14,TRBJ2-1,TRBV5-1,-,-,TGCGCCAGCAGCTTGGACGGCCATTACAATGAGCAGTTCTTC,CASSLDGHYNEQFF
14,TRBJ1-1,TRBV30,-,-,TGTGCCTGGAGTAGGGACATCCTACGGGCGGAAGCTTTCTTT,CAWSRDILRAEAFF
15,TRBJ2-2,TRBV25-1,-,-,TGTGCCAGCAGTGAAACCAGACAGAACACCGGGGAGCTGTTTTTT,CASSETRQNTGELFF
16,TRBJ2-1,TRBV7-9,-,-,TGTGCCAGCTCTACATTACCGGGATTCTCCTACAATGAGCAGTTCTTC,CASSTLPGFSYNEQFF
13,TRBJ1-2,TRBV28,-,-,TGTGCCAGCAGTATCGGGACACGAGGGGGCTACACCTTC,CASSIGTRGGYTF
11,TRBJ2-7,TRBV20-1,-,-,TGCAGTGCTAGGCTAGAGTATGAGCAGTACTTC,CSARLEYEQYF
15,TRBJ2-3,TRBV6-5,-,TRBD2,TGTGCCAGCAGCCCCCGTCTAGCGGGCACAGATACGCAGTATTTT,CASSPRLAGTDTQYF
11,TRBJ1-2,TRBV6-1,-,-,TGTGCCAGCGCTTTTAACTATGGCTACACCTTC,CASAFNYGYTF
13,TRBJ2-5,TRBV5-1,once,-,TGCGCCACCTCTCCGTTGAGTCAAGAGACCCAGTACTTC,CATSPLSQETQYF
15,TRBJ2-7,TRBV5-4,-,TRBD1,TGTGCCAGCAGCTTGGCAGGGGGCCCTAAATACGAGCAGTACTTC,CASSLAGGPKYEQYF
18,TRBJ2-3,TRBV7-9,-,TRBD2,TGTGCCAGCAGTTTGTCACGAGGACTAGCGTACACAACAGATACGCAGTATTTT,CASSLSRGLAYTTDTQYF
17,TRBJ2-1,TRBV18,-,TRBD2,TGTGCCAGCTCACCTTACGTTAGGAGCGGGGGGGATTCTGAGCAGTTCTTC,CASSPYVRSGGDSEQFF
17,TRBJ2-7,TRBV2,-,TRBD2,TGTGCCAGCAGTCATCCTTTTAGCGGGCCTCCCCTGAGAGAGCAGTACTTC,CASSHPFSGPPLREQYF
15,TRBJ2-3,TRBV6-5,-,-,TGTGCCAGCAGTTCCCGTCCGGGGAGCACAGATACGCAGTATTTT,CASSSRPGSTDTQYF
14,TRBJ1-3,TRBV9,-,-,TGTGCCAGCAGCAAGGGTTACTCTGGAAACACCATATATTTT,CASSKGYSGNTIYF
17,TRBJ1-6,TRBV28,-,TRBD1,TGTGCCAGCAGTAGGACAGGGGGCGGAGTGGGAAATTCACCCCTCCACTTT,CASSRTGGGVGNSPLHF
15,TRBJ2-7,TRBV5-1,-,TRBD1,TGCGCCAGCAGCAACCCTGGACAGGGAATCTACGAGCAGTACTTC,CASSNPGQGIYEQYF
14,TRBJ1-2,TRBV25-1,-,-,TGTGCCAGCAGTGAATCCGGCAGGGACTATGGCTACACCTTC,CASSESGRDYGYTF
13,TRBJ2-7,TRBV7-3,-,-,TGTGCCAGCAGCTTGCAGCCCTCCTACGAGCAGTACTTC,CASSLQPSYEQYF
12,TRBJ2-1,TRBV5-1,-,-,TGCGCCAGCAGCTTGCCAAGCAATGAGCAGTTCTTC,CASSLPSNEQFF
13,TRBJ2-5,TRBV2,-,TRBD2,TGTGCCAGCACTAGCGGGGGCCAAGAGACCCAGTACTTC,CASTSGGQETQYF
16,TRBJ2-7,TRBV27,-,-,TGTGCCAGCAGTTTACGGTCGGCAGGGGAGGGGTACGAGCAGTACTTC,CASSLRSAGEGYEQYF
15,TRBJ2-1,TRBV5-5,-,-,TGTGCCAGCAGCTTGGATGATAGGGAAAATGGTGAGCAGTTCTTC,CASSLDDRENGEQFF
18,TRBJ1-6,TRBV7-8,few,-,TGTGCCAGCAGCTTAGACCCACCGGGGGGTACCTATAATTCACCCCTCCACTTT,CASSLDPPGGTYNSPLHF
14,TRBJ2-7,TRBV5-4,-,-,TGTGCCAGCAGCTTGCAAGGGGGATACTACGAGCAGTACTTC,CASSLQGGYYEQYF
11,TRBJ2-1,TRBV10-2,-,-,TGCGCCAGCAGGTCGACAGTCAATCTGTTCTTC,CASRSTVNLFF
17,TRBJ2-7,TRBV7-2,once,-,TGTGCCAGCAGCTTAAGGTATGGGGAAGCGGCCTTCTACGAGCAGTACTTC,CASSLRYGEAAFYEQYF
12,TRBJ2-5,TRBV29-1,-,-,TGCAGCGTTGAAAAAAGTTCAGGGACCCAGTACTTC,CSVEKSSGTQYF
15,TRBJ2-7,TRBV7-2,-,TRBD2,TGTGCCAGCAGCTTAGATGGACTAGCTCGTTACGAGCAGTACTTC,CASSLDGLARYEQYF
14,TRBJ2-4,TRBV18,-,-,TGTGCCAGCTCACCAGGGCAGGGCGGCGACATTCAGTACTTC,CASSPGQGGDIQYF
11,TRBJ1-2,TRBV10-3,-,-,TGTGCCATCAGTGAAGGGGGGGGCTACACCTTC,CAISEGGGYTF
15,TRBJ2-3,TRBV6-5,-,TRBD2,TGTGCCAGCAAAACCGGGACTAGCGGGGAGGGTACGCAGTATTTT,CASKTGTSGEGTQYF
17,TRBJ1-2,TRBV4-1,-,-,TGCGCCAGCAGCCAAAAACCACCGAACCGGGACGGGTATGGCTACACCTTC,CASSQKPPNRDGYGYTF
12,TRBJ1-5,TRBV29-1,-,-,TGCAGCGTTGGACGACAAAATCAGCCCCAGCATTTT,CSVGRQNQPQHF
14,TRBJ1-2,TRBV18,-,TRBD1,TGTGCCAGCTCACCGACAGGGAAGGACTATGGCTACACCTTC,CASSPTGKDYGYTF
17,TRBJ2-7,TRBV10-3,-,TRBD1,TGTGCCATCAGTGAATTTGGACAGGGGCAAAGCTCCTACGAGCAGTACTTC,CAISEFGQGQSSYEQYF
16,TRBJ1-4,TRBV9,-,TRBD1,TGTGCCAGCAGCGTAAATCCCGACAGGGACACTGAAAAACTGTTTTTT,CASSVNPDRDTEKLFF
18,TRBJ2-2,TRBV5-4,-,TRBD2,TGTGCCAGCACCCCAAGGACTAGCGGGGGGCAGAACACCGGGGAGCTGTTTTTT,CASTPRTSGGQNTGELFF
16,TRBJ2-7,TRBV15,-,-,TGTGCCACCAGCAGGGGGGGCAGTCAGCGCTCCTACGAGCAGTACTTC,CATSRGGSQRSYEQYF
12,TRBJ1-1,TRBV19,-,-,TGTGCCAGTAGTCCTTCCTACACTGAAGCTTTCTTT,CASSPSYTEAFF
14,TRBJ2-5,TRBV28,few,-,TGTGCCAGCAGTCGACCCCTAGGAGGGGAGACCCAGTACTTC,CASSRPLGGETQYF
16,TRBJ2-3,TRBV5-4,-,TRBD2,TGTGCCAGCAGCGCCCGACTAGCGGGGGACACAGATACGCAGTATTTT,CASSARLAGDTDTQYF